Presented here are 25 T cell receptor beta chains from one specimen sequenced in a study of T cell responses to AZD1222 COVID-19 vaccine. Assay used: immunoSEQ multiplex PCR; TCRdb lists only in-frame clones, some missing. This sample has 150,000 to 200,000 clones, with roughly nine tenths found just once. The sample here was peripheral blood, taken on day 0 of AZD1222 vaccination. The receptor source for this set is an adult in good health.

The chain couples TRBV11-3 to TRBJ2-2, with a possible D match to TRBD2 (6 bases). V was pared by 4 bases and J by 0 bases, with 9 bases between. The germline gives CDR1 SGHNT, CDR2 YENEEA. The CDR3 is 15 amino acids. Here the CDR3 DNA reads TGTGCCAGCAGCTCTAGCGTCGCGAACACCGGGGAGCTGTTTTTT. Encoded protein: CASSSSVANTGELFF.

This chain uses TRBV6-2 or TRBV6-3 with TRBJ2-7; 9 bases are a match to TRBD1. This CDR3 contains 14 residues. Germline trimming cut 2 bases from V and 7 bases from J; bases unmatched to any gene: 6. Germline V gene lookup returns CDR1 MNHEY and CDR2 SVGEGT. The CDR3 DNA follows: TGTGCCAGCAGTTACGACGGACAGGGGTGGGAGCAGTACTTC. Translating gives CASSYDGQGWEQYF.

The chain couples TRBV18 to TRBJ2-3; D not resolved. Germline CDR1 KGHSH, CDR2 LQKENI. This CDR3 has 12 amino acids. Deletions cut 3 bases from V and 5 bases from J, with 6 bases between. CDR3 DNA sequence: TGTGCCAGCTCACCGGTTCAAGATACGCAGTATTTT. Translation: CASSPVQDTQYF.

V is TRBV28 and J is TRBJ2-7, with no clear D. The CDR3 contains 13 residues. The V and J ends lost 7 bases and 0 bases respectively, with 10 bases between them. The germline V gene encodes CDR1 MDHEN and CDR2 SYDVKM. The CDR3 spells CASTVSSSYEQYF. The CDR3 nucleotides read TGTGCCAGCACCGTTTCCAGCTCCTACGAGCAGTACTTC.

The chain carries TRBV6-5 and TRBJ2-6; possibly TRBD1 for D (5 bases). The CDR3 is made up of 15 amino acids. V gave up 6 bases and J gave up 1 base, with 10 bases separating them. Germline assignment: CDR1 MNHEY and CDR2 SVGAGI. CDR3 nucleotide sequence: TGTGCCAGCAGAACAGGCCCTTCTGGGGCCAACGTCCTGACTTTC. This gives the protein CASRTGPSGANVLTF.

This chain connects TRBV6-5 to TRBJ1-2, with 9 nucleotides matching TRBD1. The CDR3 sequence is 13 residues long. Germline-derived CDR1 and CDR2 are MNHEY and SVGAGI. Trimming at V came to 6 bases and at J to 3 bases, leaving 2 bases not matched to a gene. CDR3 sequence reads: CASSRDRDYGYTF. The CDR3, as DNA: TGTGCCAGCAGCCGGGACAGGGACTATGGCTACACCTTC.

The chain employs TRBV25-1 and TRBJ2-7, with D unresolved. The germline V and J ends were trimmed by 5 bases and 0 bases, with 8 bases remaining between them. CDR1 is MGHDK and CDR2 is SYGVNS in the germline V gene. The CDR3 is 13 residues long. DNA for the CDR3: TGTGCCAGCAGTCGCGGTTACTCCTACGAGCAGTACTTC. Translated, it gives CASSRGYSYEQYF.

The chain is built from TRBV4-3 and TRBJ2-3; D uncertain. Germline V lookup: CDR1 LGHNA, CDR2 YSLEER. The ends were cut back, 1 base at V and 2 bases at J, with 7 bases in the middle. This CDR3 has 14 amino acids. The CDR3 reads CASSQAGLTDTQYF. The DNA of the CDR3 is TGCGCCAGCAGCCAAGCAGGCCTCACAGATACGCAGTATTTT.

In DNA form, the CDR3 reads TGTGCCAGCACCAAGGGGGACAGCGGGGTTCAGCCCCAGCATTTT. This codes for CASTKGDSGVQPQHF. V is TRBV2 and J is TRBJ1-5; 7 bases line up with TRBD1. Germline lookup yields CDR1 SNHLY and CDR2 FYNNEI. There are 15 residues in the CDR3. V gave up 7 bases and J gave up 6 bases; unmatched junction bases: 12.

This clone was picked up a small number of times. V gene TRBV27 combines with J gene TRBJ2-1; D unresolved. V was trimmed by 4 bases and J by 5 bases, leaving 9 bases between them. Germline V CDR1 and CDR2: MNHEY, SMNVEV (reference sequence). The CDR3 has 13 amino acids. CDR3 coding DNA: TGTGCCAGCAGTTACCAAAACGACAATGAGCAGTTCTTC. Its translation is CASSYQNDNEQFF.

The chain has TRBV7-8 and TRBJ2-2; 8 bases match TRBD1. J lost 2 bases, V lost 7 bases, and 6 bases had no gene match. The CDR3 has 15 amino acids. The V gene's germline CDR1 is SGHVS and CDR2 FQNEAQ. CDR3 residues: CASMPGTGNTGELFF. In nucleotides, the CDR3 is TGTGCCAGCATGCCGGGGACAGGCAACACCGGGGAGCTGTTTTTT.

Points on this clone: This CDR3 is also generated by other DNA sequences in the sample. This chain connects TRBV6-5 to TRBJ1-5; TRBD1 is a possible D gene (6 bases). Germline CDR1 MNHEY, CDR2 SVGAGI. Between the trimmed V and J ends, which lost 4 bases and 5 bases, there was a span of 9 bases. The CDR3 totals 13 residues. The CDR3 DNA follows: TGTGCCAGCAGTTTACAGGGACATCAGCCCCAGCATTTT. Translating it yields CASSLQGHQPQHF.

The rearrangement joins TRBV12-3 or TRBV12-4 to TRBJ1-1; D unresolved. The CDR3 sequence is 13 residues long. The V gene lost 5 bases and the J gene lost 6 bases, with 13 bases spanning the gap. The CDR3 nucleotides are TGTGCCAGCAGTCACAATGAGGGAGCTGAAGCTTTCTTT. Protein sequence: CASSHNEGAEAFF.

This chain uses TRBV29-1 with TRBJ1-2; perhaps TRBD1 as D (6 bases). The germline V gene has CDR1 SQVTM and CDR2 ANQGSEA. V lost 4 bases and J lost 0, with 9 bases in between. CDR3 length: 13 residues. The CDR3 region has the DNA TGCAGCGTTGGGGGGCAGGCTAACTATGGCTACACCTTC. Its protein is CSVGGQANYGYTF.

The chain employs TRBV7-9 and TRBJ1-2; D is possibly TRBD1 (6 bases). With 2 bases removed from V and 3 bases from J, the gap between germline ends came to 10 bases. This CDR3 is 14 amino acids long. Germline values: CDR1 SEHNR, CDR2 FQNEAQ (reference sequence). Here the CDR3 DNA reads TGTGCCAGCAGCTTAACCGGGGGCGACTATGGCTACACCTTC. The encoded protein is CASSLTGGDYGYTF.

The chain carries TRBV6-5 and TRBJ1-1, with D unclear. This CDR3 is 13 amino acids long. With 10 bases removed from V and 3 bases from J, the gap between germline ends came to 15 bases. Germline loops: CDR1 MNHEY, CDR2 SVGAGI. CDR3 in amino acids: CATKELADTEAFF. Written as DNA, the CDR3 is TGTGCCACCAAAGAGTTGGCGGACACTGAAGCTTTCTTT.

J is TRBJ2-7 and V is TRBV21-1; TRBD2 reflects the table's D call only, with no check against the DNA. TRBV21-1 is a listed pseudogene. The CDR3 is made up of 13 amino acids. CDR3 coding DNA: TGTGCCAGCAGCAAAGCCCTAGCGTGCGAGCAGTACTTC. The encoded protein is CASSKALACEQYF.

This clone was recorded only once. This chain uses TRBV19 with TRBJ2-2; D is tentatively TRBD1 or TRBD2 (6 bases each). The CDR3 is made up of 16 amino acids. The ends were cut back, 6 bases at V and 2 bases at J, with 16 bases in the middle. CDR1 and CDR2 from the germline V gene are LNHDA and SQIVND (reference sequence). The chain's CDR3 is CASSRSTGANTGELFF. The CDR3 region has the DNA TGTGCCAGTAGCCGAAGTACGGGGGCCAACACCGGGGAGCTGTTTTTT.

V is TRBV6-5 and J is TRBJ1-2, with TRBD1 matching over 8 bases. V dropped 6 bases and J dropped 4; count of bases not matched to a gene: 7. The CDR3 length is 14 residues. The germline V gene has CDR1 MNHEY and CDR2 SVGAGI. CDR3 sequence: CASSSQGAGYGYTF. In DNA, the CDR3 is TGTGCCAGCAGCTCGCAGGGGGCAGGCTATGGCTACACCTTC.

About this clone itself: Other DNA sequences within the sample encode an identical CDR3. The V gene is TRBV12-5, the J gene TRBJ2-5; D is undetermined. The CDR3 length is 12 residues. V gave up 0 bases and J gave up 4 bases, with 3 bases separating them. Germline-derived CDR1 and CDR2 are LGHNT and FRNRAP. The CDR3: CASGLVGETQYF. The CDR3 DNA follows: TGTGCTAGTGGTTTGGTAGGAGAGACCCAGTACTTC.

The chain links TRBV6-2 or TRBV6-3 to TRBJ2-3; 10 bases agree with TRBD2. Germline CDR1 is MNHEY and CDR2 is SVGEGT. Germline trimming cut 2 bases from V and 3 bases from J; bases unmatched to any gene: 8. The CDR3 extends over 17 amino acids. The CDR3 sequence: CASSYERGGPLTDTQYF. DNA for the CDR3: TGTGCCAGCAGTTACGAGCGGGGGGGCCCCTTGACAGATACGCAGTATTTT.

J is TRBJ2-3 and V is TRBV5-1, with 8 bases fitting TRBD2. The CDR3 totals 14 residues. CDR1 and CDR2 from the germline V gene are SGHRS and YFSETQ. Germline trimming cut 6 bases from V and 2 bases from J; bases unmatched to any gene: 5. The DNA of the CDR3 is TGCGCCAGCACCCCGGGGGGGCCCACAGATACGCAGTATTTT. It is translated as CASTPGGPTDTQYF.

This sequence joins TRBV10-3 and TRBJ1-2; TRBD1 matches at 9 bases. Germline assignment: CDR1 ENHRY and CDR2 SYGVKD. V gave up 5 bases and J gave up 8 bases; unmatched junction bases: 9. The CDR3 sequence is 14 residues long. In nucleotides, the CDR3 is TGTGCCATCAGTACCGTGGGACAGGGCTCCGGCTACACCTTC. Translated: CAISTVGQGSGYTF.

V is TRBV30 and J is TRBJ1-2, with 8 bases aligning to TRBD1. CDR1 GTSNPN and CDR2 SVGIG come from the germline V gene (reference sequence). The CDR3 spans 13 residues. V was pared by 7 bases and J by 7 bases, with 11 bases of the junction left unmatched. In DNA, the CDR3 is TGTGCCTCCGACGGGCAGGGGGCGGTTGGCTACACCTTC. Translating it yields CASDGQGAVGYTF.

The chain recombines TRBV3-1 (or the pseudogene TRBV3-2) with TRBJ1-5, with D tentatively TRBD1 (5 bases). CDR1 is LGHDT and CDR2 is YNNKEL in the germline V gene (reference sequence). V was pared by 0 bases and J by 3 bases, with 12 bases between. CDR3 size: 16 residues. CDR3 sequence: CASSQEGGGVNQPQHF. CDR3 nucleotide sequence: TGTGCCAGCAGCCAAGAAGGTGGGGGGGTCAATCAGCCCCAGCATTTT.